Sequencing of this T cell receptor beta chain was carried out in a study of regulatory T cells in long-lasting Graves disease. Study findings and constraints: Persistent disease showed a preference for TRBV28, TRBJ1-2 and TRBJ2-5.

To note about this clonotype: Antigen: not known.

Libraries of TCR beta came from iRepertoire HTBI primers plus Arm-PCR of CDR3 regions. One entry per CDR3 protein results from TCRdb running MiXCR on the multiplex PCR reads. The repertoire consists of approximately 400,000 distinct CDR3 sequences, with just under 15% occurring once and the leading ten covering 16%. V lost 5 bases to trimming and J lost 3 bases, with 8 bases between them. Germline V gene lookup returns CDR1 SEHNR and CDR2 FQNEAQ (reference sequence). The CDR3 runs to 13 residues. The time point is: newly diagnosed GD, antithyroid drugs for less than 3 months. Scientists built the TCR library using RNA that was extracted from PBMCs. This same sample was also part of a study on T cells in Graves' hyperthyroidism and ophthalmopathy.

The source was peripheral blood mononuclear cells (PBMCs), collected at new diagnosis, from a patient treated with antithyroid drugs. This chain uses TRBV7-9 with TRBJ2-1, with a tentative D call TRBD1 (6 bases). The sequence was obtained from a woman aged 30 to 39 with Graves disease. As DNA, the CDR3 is TGTGCCAGCAGCCTACAGGGCTACAATGAGCAGTTCTTC. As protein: CASSLQGYNEQFF.